This T cell receptor beta chain came from a study of vaccination and CD4 T cells after COVID-19. Study outcomes and limitations: Post-vaccination reactive clonotypes (median roughly 37) did not differ significantly from post-infection (under 22).

The CDR3 contains 13 residues. Germline-derived CDR1 and CDR2 are SGHTA and FQGNSA. V shed 2 bases and J shed 1 base, with 2 bases lying between them. Regarding treatment: roughly ten-day PBMC culture with coronavirus spike peptide pools or control peptides (ViraFEST assay). Fresh IL-2 medium was used to replace half of the medium on days 3 and 7. Sequencing of the DNA from cultured CD4+ T cells was carried out with the Oncomine TCR Beta short-read assay. It was cultured CD4+ T cells from which genomic DNA was extracted. TCRdb re-analysed the PCR reads in MiXCR, keeping a single row per CDR3 protein. This repertoire shows about 10,000 distinct CDR3 sequences, approximately 60% found once; its top ten account for 30% to 35%. With respect to this clonotype: The antigen is unknown.

The source material was CD4+ T cells from blood, cultured in vitro. V is TRBV7-2 and J is TRBJ2-2; D is undetermined. The sequence was obtained from a human donor who had recovered from COVID-19. The CDR3: CASSLLNTGELFF. CDR3 sequence (DNA): TGTGCCAGCAGCTTATTGAACACCGGGGAGCTGTTTTTT.